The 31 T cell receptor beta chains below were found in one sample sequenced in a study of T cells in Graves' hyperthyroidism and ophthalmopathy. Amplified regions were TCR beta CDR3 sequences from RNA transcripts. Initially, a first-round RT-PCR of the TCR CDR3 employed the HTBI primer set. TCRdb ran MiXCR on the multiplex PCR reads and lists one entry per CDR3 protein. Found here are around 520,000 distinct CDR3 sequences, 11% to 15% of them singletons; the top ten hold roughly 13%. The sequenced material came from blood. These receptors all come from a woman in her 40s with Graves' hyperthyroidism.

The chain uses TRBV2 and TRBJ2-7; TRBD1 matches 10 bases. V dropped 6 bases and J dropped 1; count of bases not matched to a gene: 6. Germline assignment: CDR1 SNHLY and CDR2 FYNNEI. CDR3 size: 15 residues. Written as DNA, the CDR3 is TGTGCCAGCAGCGCCTGGACAGGGGGATCCTACGAGCAGTACTTC. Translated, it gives CASSAWTGGSYEQYF.

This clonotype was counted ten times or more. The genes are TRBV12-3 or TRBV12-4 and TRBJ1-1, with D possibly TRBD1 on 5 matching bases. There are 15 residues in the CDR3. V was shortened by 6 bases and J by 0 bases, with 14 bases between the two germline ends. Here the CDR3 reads CASSPGDLMNTEAFF. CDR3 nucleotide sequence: TGTGCCAGCAGCCCCGGGGACCTCATGAACACTGAAGCTTTCTTT.

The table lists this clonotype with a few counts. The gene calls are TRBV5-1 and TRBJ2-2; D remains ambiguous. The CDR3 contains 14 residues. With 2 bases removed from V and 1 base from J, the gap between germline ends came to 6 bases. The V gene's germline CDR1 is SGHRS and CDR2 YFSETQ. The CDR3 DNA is TGCGCCAGCAGCTTTACGGGGAACACCGGGGAGCTGTTTTTT. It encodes CASSFTGNTGELFF.

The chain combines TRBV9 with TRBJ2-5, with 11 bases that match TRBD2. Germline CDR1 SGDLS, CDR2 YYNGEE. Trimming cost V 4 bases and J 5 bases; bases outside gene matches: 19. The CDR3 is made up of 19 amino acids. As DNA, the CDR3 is TGTGCCAGCAGCCCCAGACCGGGACTAGCGGACCCCATGGAGGAGACCCAGTACTTC. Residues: CASSPRPGLADPMEETQYF.

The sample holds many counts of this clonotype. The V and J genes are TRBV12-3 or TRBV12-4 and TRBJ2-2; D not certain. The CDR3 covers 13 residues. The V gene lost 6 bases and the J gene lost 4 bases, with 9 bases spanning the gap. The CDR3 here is CASSVLATGELFF. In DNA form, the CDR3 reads TGTGCCAGCAGCGTACTGGCCACCGGGGAGCTGTTTTTT.

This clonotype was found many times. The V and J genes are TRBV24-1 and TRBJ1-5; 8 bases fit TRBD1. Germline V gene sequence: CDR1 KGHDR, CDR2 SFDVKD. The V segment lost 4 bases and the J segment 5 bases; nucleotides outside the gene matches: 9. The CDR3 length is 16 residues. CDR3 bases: TGTGCCACCAGTGAGCCCGGGACAGGATTAGATCAGCCCCAGCATTTT. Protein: CATSEPGTGLDQPQHF.

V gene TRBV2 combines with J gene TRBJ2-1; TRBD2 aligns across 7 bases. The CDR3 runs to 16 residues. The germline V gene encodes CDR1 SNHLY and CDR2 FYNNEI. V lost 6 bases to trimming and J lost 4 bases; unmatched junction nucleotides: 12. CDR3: CASSTQGLVGYNEQFF. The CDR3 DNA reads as TGTGCCAGCAGCACACAAGGACTAGTGGGATACAATGAGCAGTTCTTC.

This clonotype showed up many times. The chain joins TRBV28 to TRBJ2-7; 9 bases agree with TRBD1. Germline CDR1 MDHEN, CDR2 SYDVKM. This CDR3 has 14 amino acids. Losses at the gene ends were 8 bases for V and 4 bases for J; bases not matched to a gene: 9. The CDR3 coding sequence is TGTGCCAGCGGTGCCCCAGGGACAGGGTACGAGCAGTACTTC. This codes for CASGAPGTGYEQYF.

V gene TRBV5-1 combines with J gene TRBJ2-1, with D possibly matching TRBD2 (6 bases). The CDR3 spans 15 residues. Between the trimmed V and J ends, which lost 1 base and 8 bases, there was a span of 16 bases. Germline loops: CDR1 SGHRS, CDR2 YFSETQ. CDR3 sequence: CASSLMGGGGDEQFF. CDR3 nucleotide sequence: TGCGCCAGCAGCTTGATGGGGGGTGGAGGCGATGAGCAGTTCTTC. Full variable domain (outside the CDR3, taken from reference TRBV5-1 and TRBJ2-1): KAGVTQTPRYLIKTRGQQVTLSCSPISGHRSVSWYQQTPGQGLQFLFEYFSETQRNKGNFPGRFSGRQFSNSRSEMNVSTLELGDSALYLCASSLMGGGGDEQFFGPGTRLTVL.

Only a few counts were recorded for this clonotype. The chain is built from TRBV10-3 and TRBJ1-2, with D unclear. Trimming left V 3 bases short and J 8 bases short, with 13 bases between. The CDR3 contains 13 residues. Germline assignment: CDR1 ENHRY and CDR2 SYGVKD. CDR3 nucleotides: TGTGCCATCAGTGATGGGGATCCTTGGGGCTACACCTTC. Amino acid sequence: CAISDGDPWGYTF.

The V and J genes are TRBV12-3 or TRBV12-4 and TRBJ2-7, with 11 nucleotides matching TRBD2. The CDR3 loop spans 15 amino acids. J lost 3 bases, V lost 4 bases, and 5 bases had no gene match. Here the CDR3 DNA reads TGTGCCAGCAGTTCCCAGACTAGCGGGAACTACGAGCAGTACTTC. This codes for CASSSQTSGNYEQYF.

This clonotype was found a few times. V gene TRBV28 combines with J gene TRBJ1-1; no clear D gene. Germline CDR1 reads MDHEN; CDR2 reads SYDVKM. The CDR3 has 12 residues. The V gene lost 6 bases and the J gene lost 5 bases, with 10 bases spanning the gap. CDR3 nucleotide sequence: TGTGCCAGCAGGCAAGCGGGGACTGAAGCTTTCTTT. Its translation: CASRQAGTEAFF.

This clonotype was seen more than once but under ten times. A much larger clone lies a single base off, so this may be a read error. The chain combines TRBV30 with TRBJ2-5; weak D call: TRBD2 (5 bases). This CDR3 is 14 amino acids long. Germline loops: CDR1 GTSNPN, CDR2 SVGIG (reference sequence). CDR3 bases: TGTGCCTGGGGTGTAGGTCTAGCAGAAGAGACCCAGTACTTC. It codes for CAWGVGLAEETQYF.

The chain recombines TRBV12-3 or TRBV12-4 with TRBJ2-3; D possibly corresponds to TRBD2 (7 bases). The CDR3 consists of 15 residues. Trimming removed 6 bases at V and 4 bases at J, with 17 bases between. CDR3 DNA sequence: TGTGCCAGCAGCCTAGACCGGGGGGCCGCAGATACGCAGTATTTT. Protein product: CASSLDRGAADTQYF.

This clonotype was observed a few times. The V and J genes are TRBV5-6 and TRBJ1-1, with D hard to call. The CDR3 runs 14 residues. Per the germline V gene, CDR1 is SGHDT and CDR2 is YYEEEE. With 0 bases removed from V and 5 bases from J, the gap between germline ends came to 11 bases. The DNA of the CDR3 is TGTGCCAGCAGCTTGGGGCAGGATGAAACTGAAGCTTTCTTT. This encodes CASSLGQDETEAFF.

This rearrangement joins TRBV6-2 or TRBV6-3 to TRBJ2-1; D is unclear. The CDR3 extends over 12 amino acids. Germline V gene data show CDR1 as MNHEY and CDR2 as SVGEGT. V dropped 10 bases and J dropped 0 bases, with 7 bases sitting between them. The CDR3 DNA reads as TGTGCCACCGCGAGCTCCTACAATGAGCAGTTCTTC. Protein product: CATASSYNEQFF.

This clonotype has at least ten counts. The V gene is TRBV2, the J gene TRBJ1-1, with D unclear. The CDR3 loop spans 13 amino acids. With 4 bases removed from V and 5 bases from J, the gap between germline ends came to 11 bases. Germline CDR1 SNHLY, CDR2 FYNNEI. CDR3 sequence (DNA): TGTGCCAGCAGTGGTGGGGTTCGAACTGAAGCTTTCTTT. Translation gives CASSGGVRTEAFF.

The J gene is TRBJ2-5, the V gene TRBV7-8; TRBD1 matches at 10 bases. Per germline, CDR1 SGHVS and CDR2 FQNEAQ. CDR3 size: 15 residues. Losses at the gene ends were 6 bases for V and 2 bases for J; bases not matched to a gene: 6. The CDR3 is CASREGQGGQETQYF. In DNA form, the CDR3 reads TGTGCCAGCAGGGAAGGACAGGGGGGACAAGAGACCCAGTACTTC.

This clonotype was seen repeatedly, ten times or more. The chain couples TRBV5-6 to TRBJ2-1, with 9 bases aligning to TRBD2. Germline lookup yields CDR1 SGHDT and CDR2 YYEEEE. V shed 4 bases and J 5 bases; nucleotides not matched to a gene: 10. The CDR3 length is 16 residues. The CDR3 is CASSRWAGGPNNEQFF. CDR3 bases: TGTGCCAGCAGCCGGTGGGCGGGAGGGCCAAACAATGAGCAGTTCTTC.

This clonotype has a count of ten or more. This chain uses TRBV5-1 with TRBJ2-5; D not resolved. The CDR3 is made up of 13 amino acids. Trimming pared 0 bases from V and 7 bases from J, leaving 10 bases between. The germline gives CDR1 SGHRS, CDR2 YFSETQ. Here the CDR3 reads CASSLDPSGTQYF. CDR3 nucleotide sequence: TGCGCCAGCAGCTTGGATCCTTCGGGGACCCAGTACTTC.

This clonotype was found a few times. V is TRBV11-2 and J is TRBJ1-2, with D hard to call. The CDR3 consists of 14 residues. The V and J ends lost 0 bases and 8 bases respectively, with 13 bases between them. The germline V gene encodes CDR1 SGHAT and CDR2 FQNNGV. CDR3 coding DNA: TGTGCCAGCAGCTTAGAGCTGGGGATCGGCGGCTACACCTTC. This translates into CASSLELGIGGYTF.

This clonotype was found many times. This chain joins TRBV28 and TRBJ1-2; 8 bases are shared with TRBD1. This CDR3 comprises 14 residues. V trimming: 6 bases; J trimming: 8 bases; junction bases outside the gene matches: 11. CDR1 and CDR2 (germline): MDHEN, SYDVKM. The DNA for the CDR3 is TGTGCCAGCAGCCCGACAGGGGCGTTTGGAGGCTACACCTTC. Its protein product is CASSPTGAFGGYTF.

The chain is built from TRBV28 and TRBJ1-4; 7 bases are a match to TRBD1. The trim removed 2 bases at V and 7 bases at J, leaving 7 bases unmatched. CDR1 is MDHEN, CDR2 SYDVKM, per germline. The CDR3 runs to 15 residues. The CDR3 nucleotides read TGTGCCAGCAGTTTAGCTAGGCAGGGGGGTGAAAAACTGTTTTTT. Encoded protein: CASSLARQGGEKLFF.

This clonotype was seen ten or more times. CDR3 coding DNA: TGTGCCAGCTCACCTGCGGGGACAAGCACAGATACGCAGTATTTT. Residues: CASSPAGTSTDTQYF. The chain links TRBV18 to TRBJ2-3; D may correspond to TRBD1 or TRBD2 (6 bases each). CDR1 and CDR2 (germline): KGHSH, LQKENI. The V and J ends lost 3 bases and 0 bases respectively, with 10 bases between them. This CDR3 has 15 amino acids.

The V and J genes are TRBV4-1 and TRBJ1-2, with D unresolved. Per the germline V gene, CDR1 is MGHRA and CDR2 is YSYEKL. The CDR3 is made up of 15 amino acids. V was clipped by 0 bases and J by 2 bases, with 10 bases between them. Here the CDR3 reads CASSQEAQVNYGYTF. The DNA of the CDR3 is TGCGCCAGCAGCCAAGAGGCGCAGGTAAACTATGGCTACACCTTC.

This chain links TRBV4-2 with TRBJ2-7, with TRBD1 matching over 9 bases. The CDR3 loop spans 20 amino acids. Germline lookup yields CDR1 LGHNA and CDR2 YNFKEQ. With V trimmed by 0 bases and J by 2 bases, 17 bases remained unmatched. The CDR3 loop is CASSQDFITGGVRGAYEQYF. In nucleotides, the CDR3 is TGTGCCAGCAGCCAAGATTTCATTACAGGGGGCGTTCGTGGAGCCTACGAGCAGTACTTC.

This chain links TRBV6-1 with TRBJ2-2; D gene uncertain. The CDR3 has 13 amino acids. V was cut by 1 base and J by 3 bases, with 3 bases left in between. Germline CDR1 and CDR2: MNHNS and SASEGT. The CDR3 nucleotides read TGTGCCAGCAGTGAAGGGTACACCGGGGAGCTGTTTTTT. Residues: CASSEGYTGELFF.

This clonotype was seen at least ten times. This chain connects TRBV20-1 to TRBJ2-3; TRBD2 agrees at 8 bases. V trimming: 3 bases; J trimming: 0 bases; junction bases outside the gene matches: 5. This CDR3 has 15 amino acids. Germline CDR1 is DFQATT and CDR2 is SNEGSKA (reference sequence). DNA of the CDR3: TGCAGTGCTAGTAGGGCTAGCGGGAGCACAGATACGCAGTATTTT. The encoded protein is CSASRASGSTDTQYF.

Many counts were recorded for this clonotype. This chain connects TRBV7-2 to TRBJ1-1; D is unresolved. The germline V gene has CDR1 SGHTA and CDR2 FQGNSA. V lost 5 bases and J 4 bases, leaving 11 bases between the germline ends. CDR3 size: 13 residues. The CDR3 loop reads CASSPQKITEAFF. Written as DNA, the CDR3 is TGTGCCAGCAGCCCTCAAAAGATCACTGAAGCTTTCTTT.

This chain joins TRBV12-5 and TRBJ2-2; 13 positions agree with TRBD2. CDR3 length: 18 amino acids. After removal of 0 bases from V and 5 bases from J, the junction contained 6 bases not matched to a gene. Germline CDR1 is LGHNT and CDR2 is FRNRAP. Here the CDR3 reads CASGLVLAGGPYTGELFF. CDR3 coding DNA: TGTGCTAGTGGTTTGGTACTAGCGGGAGGGCCGTATACCGGGGAGCTGTTTTTT. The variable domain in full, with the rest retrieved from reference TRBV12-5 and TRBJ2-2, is DARVTQTPRHKVTEMGQEVTMRCQPILGHNTVFWYRQTMMQGLELLAYFRNRAPLDDSGMPKDRFSAEMPDATLATLKIQPSEPRDSAVYFCASGLVLAGGPYTGELFFGEGSRLTVL.

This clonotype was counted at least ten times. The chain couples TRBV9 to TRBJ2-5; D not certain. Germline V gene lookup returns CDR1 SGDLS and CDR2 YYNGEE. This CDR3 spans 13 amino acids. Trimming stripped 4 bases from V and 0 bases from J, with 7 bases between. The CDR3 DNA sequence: TGTGCCAGCAGCCCGTCGGACCAAGAGACCCAGTACTTC. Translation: CASSPSDQETQYF.